This is a list of T cell receptor beta chains from one sample in a study of blood T cell repertoires in COVID-19. Sequenced by immunoSEQ multiplex PCR; TCRdb stores in-frame clones only, minus some. The sample shows approximately 200,000 clones, approximately 81% of them seen only once. What was sequenced was peripheral blood. Source of these receptors: a man aged 45-65 years who had recovered from COVID-19. Each CDR3 is given with its conserved first and last residue. D genes are given only for firm matches. Size values are once, few and many counts, or a class for expanded clones, and some rows have none.

cdr3_nt cdr3_aa v_call clone_size d_call j_call
TGTGCCAGCAGCTACGTCGGGAGGGAAGAGACCCAGTACTTC CASSYVGREETQYF TRBV7-9 . TRBD2 TRBJ2-5
TGTGCCAGCAGTTACGCCACCGGGACAGGGGGCACTGAAGCTTTCTTT CASSYATGTGGTEAFF TRBV6-5 once TRBD1 TRBJ1-1
TGTGCCAGCACCACTAGCGGGGCTAATGAGCAGTTCTTC CASTTSGANEQFF TRBV6-5 . TRBD2 TRBJ2-1
TGTGCCAGCAGCTGGCCGGGACTAGCGGGAGGGCCATTGGGCACAGATACGCAGTATTTT CASSWPGLAGGPLGTDTQYF TRBV5-5 . TRBD2 TRBJ2-3
TGTGCCAGCAGCCTTAGACAGGACCAAGAGACCCAGTACTTC CASSLRQDQETQYF TRBV6-4 . . TRBJ2-5
TGTGCCAGCAGTTACCTAACTAGCGGGAGATACGAGCAGTACTTC CASSYLTSGRYEQYF TRBV6-6 . TRBD2 TRBJ2-7
TGTGCCAGCAGTTCTAGCGGGAGTGCTTGGGTAGATACGCAGTATTTT CASSSSGSAWVDTQYF TRBV28 . TRBD2 TRBJ2-3
TGTGCCAGCAGCTTAGTCTGGCTAGCGGGGTACAATGAGCAGTTCTTC CASSLVWLAGYNEQFF TRBV7-2 . TRBD2 TRBJ2-1
TGTGCCAGCAGCTTAAGCCGACAGGGCGCTAGCTCTGGAAACACCATATATTTT CASSLSRQGASSGNTIYF TRBV11-2 once TRBD1 TRBJ1-3
TGTGCCTGGAAAGAGACAGGGGCCCCTAATGAAAAACTGTTTTTT CAWKETGAPNEKLFF TRBV30 once TRBD1 TRBJ1-4
TGTGCCACCAGTGAGAGAGGATACAATCAGCCCCAGCATTTT CATSERGYNQPQHF TRBV24-1 once . TRBJ1-5